The 3 T cell receptor beta chains presented below share a single source sample, sequenced in a study of CD8 T cells in Susac syndrome. Random hexamers were used to reverse transcribe the RNA input (roughly 0.5 to 1 ug). TCRdb re-derived calls from the immunoSEQ multiplex PCR reads in MiXCR, one entry per CDR3 protein. The sample lists 240,000 or so distinct CDR3 sequences, almost 97% occurring once. Sequencing input: CD4+ T cells from PBMCs. These receptors were obtained from a human donor with Susac syndrome.

This chain joins TRBV2 and TRBJ2-2; 9 bases fit TRBD2. The junction had 1 base not matched to a gene; V was cut back by 4 bases and J by 4 bases. The CDR3 covers 14 residues. Germline V gene sequence: CDR1 SNHLY, CDR2 FYNNEI. The CDR3 nucleotides are TGTGCCAGCAGTGGTAGCGGGGGCACCGGGGAGCTGTTTTTT. The encoded protein is CASSGSGGTGELFF.

This sequence joins TRBV4-1 and TRBJ2-6; 8 bases map to TRBD2. Trimming at V came to 5 bases and at J to 0 bases, leaving 9 bases not matched to a gene. CDR3 length equals 18 residues. The germline gives CDR1 MGHRA, CDR2 YSYEKL. CDR3 sequence reads: CASSARTSGYSGANVLTF. The CDR3 bases are TGCGCCAGCAGCGCCAGAACTAGCGGATACTCTGGGGCCAACGTCCTGACTTTC.

This clonotype came up a few times. The chain carries TRBV20-1 and TRBJ2-7; TRBD2 matches 11 bases. Trimming removed 1 base from V and 3 bases from J; junction bases left unmatched: 2. The CDR3 consists of 14 residues. Germline CDR1 is DFQATT and CDR2 is SNEGSKA (reference sequence). CDR3 protein: CSARVAGGGYEQYF. CDR3 DNA: TGCAGTGCTAGAGTAGCGGGAGGGGGCTACGAGCAGTACTTC.